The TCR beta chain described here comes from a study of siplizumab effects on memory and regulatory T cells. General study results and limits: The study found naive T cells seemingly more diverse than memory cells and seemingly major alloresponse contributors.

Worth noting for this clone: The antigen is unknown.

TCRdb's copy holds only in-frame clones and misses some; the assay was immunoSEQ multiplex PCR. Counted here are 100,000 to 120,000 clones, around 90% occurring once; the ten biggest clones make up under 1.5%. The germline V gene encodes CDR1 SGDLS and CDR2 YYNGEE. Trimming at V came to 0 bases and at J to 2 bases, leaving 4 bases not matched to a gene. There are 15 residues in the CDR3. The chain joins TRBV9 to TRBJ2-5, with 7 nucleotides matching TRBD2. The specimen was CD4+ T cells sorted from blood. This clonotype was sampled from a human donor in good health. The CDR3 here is CASSVAPSGQETQYF. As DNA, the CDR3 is TGTGCCAGCAGCGTAGCCCCTAGCGGACAAGAGACCCAGTACTTC.